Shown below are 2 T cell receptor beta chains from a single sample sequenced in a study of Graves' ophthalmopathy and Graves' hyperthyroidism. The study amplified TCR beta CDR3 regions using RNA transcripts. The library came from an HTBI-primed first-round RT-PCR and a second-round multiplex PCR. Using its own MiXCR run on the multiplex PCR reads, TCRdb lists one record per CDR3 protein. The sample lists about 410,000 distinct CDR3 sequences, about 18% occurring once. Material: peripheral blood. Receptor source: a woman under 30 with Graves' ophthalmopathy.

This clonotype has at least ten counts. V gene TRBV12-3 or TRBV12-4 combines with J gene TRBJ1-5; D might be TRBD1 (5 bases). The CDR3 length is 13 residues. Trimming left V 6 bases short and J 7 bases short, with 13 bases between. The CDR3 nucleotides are TGTGCCAGCAGCCCTGGAGGGGAGCAGCCCCAGCATTTT. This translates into CASSPGGEQPQHF.

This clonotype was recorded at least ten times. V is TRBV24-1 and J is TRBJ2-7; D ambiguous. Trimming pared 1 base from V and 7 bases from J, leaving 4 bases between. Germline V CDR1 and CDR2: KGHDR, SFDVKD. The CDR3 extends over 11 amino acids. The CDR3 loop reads CATSDLIEQYF. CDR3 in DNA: TGTGCCACCAGTGATTTAATAGAGCAGTACTTC.